This T cell receptor (beta chain) was found in a study of T-cell memory formation after mild COVID-19. Study as a whole: TCR clusters mostly belonged to single donors.

It was 5'RACE with constant-segment primers that produced the TCR alpha and TCR beta cDNA libraries, which carried sample barcodes and UMIs. TCRdb fed the 5' RACE reads into MiXCR, producing one record per CDR3 protein. Found here are approximately 50,000 distinct CDR3 sequences, more than 10% of them singletons; the top ten hold approximately 25%. The CDR3 is 18 residues long. Trimming removed 6 bases from V and 0 bases from J, with 22 bases in between. From germline, CDR1 is MNHEY and CDR2 SVGAGI. This clonotype appeared a few times. Its antigen is not identified. Findings of the study overall: Among clones peaking at day 37 in the second wave, SARS-CoV-2 specificity remained unconfirmed.

The sample consisted of PBMCs or a T cell subset sorted from them (not recorded which). The V and J genes are TRBV6-5 and TRBJ2-3; D ambiguous. The TCR sequence derives from a man aged 18 to 30 who had mild COVID-19 (a few samples of this study predate the infection). Cell type and time point are not known. The CDR3 nucleotides read TGTGCCAGCAGGCCCGCTGGAAGCCCAAGCTCTAGCACAGATACGCAGTATTTT. Encoded protein: CASRPAGSPSSSTDTQYF.